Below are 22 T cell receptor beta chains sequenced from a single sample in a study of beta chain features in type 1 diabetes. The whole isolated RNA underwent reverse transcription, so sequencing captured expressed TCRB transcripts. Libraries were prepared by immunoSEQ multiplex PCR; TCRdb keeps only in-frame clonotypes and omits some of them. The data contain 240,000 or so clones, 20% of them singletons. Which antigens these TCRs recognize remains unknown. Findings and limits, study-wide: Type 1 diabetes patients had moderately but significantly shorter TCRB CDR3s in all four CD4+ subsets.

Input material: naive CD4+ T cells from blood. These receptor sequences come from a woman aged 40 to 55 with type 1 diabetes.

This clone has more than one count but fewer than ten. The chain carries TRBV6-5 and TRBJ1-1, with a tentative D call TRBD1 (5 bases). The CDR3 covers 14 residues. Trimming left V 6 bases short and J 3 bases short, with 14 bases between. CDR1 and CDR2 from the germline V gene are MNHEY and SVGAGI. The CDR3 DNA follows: TGTGCCAGCAGCCCGCGGGGGTGGCACACTGAAGCTTTCTTT. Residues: CASSPRGWHTEAFF.

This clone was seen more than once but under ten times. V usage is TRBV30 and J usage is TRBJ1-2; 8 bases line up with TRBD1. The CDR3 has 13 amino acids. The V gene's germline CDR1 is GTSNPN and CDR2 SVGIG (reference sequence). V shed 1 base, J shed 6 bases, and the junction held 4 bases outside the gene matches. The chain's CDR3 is CAWSAGTGDGYTF. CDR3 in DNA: TGTGCCTGGAGTGCCGGGACAGGCGATGGCTACACCTTC.

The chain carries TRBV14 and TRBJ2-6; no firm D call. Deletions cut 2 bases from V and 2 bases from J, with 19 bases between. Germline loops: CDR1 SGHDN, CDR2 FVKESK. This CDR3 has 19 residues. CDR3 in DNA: TGTGCCAGCAGCCAAATTCCTAATCCACTCATAACTGGGGCCAACGTCCTGACTTTC. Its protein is CASSQIPNPLITGANVLTF. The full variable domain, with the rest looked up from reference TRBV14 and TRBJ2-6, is EAGVTQFPSHSVIEKGQTVTLRCDPISGHDNLYWYRRVMGKEIKFLLHFVKESKQDESGMPNNRFLAERTGGTYSTLKVQPAELEDSGVYFCASSQIPNPLITGANVLTFGAGSRLTVL.

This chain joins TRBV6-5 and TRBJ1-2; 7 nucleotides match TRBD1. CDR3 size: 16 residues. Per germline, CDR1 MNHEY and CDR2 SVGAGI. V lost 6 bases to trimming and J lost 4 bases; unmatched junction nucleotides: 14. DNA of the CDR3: TGTGCCAGCAGCTACCGCGCCGACAGGGACCTCTATGGCTACACCTTC. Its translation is CASSYRADRDLYGYTF.

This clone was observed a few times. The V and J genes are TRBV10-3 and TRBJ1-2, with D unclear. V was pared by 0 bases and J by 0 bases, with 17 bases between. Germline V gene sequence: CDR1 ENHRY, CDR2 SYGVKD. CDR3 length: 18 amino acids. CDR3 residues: CAISESTGSGVPNYGYTF. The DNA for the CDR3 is TGTGCCATCAGTGAGTCGACGGGGTCCGGCGTTCCTAACTATGGCTACACCTTC.

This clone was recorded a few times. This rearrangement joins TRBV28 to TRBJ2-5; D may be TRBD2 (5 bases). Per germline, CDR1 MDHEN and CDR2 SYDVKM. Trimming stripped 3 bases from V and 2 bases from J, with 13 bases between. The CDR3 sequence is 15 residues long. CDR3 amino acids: CASSFPGVFQETQYF. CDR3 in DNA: TGTGCCAGCAGTTTCCCCGGGGTCTTTCAAGAGACCCAGTACTTC.

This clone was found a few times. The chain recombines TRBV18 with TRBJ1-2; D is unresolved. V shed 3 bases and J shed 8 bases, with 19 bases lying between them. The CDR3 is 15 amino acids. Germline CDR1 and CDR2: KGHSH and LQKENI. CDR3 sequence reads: CASSPQITEGGGYTF. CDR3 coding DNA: TGTGCCAGCTCACCCCAGATCACAGAGGGAGGAGGCTACACCTTC.

The chain's CDR3 is CSAARGNEQYF. DNA of the CDR3: TGCAGTGCAGCAAGAGGGAACGAGCAGTACTTC. The gene calls are TRBV20-1 and TRBJ2-7, with a weak D call TRBD2 (5 bases). Germline values: CDR1 DFQATT, CDR2 SNEGSKA (reference sequence). V lost 6 bases and J 5 bases, leaving 11 bases between the germline ends. The CDR3 has 11 amino acids.

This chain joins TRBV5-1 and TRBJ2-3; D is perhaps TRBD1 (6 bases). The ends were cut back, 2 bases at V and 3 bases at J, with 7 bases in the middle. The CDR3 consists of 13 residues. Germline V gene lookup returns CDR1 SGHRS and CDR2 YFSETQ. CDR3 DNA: TGCGCCAGCAGCTTCACAGGGACAGATACGCAGTATTTT. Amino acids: CASSFTGTDTQYF.

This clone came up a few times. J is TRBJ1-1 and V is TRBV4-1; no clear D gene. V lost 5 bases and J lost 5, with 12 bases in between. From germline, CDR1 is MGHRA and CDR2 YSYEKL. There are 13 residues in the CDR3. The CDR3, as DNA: TGCGCCAGCAGCGTTCAAGAGGATACTGAAGCTTTCTTT. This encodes CASSVQEDTEAFF.

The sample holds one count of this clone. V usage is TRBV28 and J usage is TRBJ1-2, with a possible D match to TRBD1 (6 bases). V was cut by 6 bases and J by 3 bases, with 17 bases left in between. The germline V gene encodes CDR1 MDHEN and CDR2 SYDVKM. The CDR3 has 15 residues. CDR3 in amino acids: CASRFGPGQDYGYTF. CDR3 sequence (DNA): TGTGCCAGCAGATTCGGACCGGGACAAGACTATGGCTACACCTTC.

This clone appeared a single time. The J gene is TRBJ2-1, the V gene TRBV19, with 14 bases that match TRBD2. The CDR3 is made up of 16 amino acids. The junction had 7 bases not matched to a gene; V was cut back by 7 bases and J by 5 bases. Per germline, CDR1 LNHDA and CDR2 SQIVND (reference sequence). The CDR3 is CASTSGLAGEHNEQFF. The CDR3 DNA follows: TGTGCCAGTACCTCGGGACTAGCGGGAGAGCACAATGAGCAGTTCTTC.

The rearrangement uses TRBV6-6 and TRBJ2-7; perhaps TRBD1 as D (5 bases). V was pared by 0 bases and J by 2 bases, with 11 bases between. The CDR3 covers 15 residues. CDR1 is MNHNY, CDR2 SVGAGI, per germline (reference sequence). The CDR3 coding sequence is TGTGCCAGCAGTTACTCCCCCAGCAGGGCCTACGAGCAGTACTTC. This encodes CASSYSPSRAYEQYF.

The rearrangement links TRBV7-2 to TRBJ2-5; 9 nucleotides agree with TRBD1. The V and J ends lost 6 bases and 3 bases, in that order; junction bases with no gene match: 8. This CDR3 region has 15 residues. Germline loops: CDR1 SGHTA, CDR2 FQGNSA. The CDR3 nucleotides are TGTGCCAGCAGGCGGCGACAGGGGGGGGAAGAGACCCAGTACTTC. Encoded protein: CASRRRQGGEETQYF.

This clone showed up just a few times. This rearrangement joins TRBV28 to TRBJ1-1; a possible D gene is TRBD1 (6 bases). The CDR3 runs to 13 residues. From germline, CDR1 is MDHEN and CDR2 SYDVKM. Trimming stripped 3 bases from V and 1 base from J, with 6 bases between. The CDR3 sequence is CASSLDRNTEAFF. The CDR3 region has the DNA TGTGCCAGCAGTTTGGACAGGAACACTGAAGCTTTCTTT. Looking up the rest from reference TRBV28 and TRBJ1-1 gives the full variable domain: DVKVTQSSRYLVKRTGEKVFLECVQDMDHENMFWYRQDPGLGLRLIYFSYDVKMKEKGDIPEGYSVSREKKERFSLILESASTNQTSMYLCASSLDRNTEAFFGQGTRLTVV.

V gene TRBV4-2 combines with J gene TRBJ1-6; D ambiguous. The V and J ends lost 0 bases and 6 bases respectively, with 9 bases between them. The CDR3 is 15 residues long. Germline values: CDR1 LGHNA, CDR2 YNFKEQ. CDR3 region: CASSQEEGGNSPLHF. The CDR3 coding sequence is TGTGCCAGCAGCCAAGAGGAGGGAGGTAATTCACCCCTCCACTTT.

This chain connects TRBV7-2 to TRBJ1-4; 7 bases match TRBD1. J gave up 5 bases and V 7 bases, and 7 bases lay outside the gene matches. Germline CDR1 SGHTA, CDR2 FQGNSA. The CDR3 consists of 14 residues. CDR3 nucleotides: TGTGCCAGCACCATCGGGACAGCGAATGAAAAACTGTTTTTT. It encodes CASTIGTANEKLFF.

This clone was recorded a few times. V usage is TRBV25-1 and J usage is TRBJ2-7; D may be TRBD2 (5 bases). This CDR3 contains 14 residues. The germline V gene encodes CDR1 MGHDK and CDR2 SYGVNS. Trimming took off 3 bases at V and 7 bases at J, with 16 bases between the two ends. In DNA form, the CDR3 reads TGTGCCAGCAGTGACCTCCGGGTATCGGGGGAGCAGTACTTC. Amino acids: CASSDLRVSGEQYF.

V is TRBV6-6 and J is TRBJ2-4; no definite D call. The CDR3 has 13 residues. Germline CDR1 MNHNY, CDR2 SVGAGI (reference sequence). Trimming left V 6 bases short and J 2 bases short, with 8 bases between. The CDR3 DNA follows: TGTGCCAGCAGCTTTGACTCCAAAAACATTCAGTACTTC. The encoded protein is CASSFDSKNIQYF.

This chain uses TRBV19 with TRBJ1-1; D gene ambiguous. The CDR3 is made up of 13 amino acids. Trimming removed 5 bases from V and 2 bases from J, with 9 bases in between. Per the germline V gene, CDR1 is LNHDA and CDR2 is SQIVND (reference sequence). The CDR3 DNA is TGTGCCAGTAGTCAGGAAATCAACACTGAAGCTTTCTTT. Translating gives CASSQEINTEAFF.

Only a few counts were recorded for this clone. The CDR3 spells CASSQMGTQGSAFF. CDR3 sequence (DNA): TGTGCCAGCAGCCAAATGGGGACTCAAGGATCGGCTTTCTTT. The genes are TRBV14 and TRBJ1-1; tentative D call: TRBD1 (5 bases). Per the germline V gene, CDR1 is SGHDN and CDR2 is FVKESK. This CDR3 contains 14 residues. With 2 bases removed from V and 11 bases from J, the gap between germline ends came to 18 bases.

Written as DNA, the CDR3 is TGTGCCAGCAGTTCGCGAAAGGAGACCCAGTACTTC. The encoded protein is CASSSRKETQYF. The chain recombines TRBV2 with TRBJ2-5; D is ambiguous. The CDR3 loop spans 12 amino acids. Germline V gene data show CDR1 as SNHLY and CDR2 as FYNNEI. V dropped 5 bases and J dropped 5 bases, with 9 bases sitting between them.